The T cell receptor beta chain described here comes from a study of blood T cells in healthy people across ages. General study results and limits: Significant beta diversity loss was already apparent by age approximately 38, declining roughly linearly. Observed TCR beta diversity showed a strong correlation with the percentage of naive T cells as measured by flow cytometry. No conclusive comparison of naive versus antigen-experienced cells was possible with unsorted PBMCs.

A J-beta primer mix and a sample-barcoded 5' primer were used in a second PCR of roughly 6 to 12 cycles. Tagging of each cDNA molecule was performed by a template-switch adaptor with 12 random nucleotides. TCRdb passed the 5' RACE reads through MiXCR, listing each CDR3 protein once. The table shows about 900,000 distinct CDR3 sequences, with under 80% occurring only once. This clonotype has just a few counts. Its antigen remains unidentified. The CDR3 is 17 residues long. Sequenced material: blood. This chain connects TRBV21-1 to TRBJ1-2. TRBV21-1 represents a pseudogene. The receptor comes from a man aged 25 to 45 in good health. CDR3 loop: CASSKVRDTKNNYGYTF. CDR3 sequence (DNA): TGTGCCAGCAGCAAAGTGAGAGACACCAAGAACAACTATGGCTACACCTTC.